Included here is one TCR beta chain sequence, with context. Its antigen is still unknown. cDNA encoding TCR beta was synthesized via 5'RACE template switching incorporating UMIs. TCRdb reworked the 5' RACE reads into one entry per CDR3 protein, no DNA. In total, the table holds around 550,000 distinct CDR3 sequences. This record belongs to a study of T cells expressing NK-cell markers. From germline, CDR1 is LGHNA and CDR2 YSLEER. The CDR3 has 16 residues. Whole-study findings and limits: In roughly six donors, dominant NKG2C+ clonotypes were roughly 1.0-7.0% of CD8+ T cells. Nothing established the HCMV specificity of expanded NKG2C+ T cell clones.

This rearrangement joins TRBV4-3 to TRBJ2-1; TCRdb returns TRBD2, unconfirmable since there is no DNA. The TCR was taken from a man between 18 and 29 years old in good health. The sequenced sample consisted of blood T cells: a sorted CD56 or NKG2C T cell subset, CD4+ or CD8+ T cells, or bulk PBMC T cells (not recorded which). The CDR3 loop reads CASSQRRAGGPNEQFF.